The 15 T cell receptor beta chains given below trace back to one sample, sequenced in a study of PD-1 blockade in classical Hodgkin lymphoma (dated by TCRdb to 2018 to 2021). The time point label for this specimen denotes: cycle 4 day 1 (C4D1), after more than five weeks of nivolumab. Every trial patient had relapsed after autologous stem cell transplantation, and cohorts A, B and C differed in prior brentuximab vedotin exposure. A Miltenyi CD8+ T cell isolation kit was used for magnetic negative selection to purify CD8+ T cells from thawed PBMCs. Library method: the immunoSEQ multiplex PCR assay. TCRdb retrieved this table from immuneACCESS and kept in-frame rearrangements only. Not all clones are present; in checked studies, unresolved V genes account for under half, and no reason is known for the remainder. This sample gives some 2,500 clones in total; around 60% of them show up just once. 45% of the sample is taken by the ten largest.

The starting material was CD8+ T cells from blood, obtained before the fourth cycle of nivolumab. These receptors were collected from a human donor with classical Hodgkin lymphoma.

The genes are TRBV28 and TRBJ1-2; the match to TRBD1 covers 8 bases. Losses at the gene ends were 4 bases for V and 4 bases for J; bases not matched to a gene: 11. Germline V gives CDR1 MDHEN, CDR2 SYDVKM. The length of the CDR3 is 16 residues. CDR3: CASSSQRGDRRYGYTF. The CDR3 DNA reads TGTGCCAGCAGTTCCCAAAGGGGGGACAGGCGCTATGGCTACACCTTC.

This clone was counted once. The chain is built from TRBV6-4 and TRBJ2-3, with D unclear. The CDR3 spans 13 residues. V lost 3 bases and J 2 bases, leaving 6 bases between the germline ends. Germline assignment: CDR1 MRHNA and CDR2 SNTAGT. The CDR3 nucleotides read TGTGCCAGCAGTGATGGGTCCACAGATACGCAGTATTTT. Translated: CASSDGSTDTQYF.

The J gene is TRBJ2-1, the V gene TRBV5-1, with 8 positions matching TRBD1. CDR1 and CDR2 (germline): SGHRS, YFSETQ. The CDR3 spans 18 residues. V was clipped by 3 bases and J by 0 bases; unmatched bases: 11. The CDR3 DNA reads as TGCGCCAGCAGCTCCGGGCAGGGGGCTATCTCCTCCTACAATGAGCAGTTCTTC. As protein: CASSSGQGAISSYNEQFF.

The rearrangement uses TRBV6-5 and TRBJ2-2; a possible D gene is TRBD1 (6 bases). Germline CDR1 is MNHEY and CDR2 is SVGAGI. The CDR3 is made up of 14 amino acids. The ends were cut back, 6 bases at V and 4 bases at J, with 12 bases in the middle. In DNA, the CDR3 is TGTGCCAGCAGCTGGACAGTCAGCACCGGGGAGCTGTTTTTT. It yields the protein CASSWTVSTGELFF.

The CDR3 DNA reads as TGTGCCAGCAGTTTGGGGGAGGGTGACAGTGGGAGCACTGAAGCTTTCTTT. This encodes CASSLGEGDSGSTEAFF. The V gene is TRBV28, the J gene TRBJ1-1; D is perhaps TRBD1 (5 bases). Germline V gene data show CDR1 as MDHEN and CDR2 as SYDVKM. The CDR3 is 17 amino acids. The V end lost 3 bases, the J end lost 4 bases, and 21 bases lay between the germline ends. Drawing the rest from reference TRBV28 and TRBJ1-1, the complete variable domain is DVKVTQSSRYLVKRTGEKVFLECVQDMDHENMFWYRQDPGLGLRLIYFSYDVKMKEKGDIPEGYSVSREKKERFSLILESASTNQTSMYLCASSLGEGDSGSTEAFFGQGTRLTVV.

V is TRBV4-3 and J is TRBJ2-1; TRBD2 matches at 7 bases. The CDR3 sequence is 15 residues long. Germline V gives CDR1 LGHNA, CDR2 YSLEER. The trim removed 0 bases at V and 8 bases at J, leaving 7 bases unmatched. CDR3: CASSQETSVSDEQFF. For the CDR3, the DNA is TGCGCCAGCAGCCAAGAAACTAGCGTATCGGATGAGCAGTTCTTC.

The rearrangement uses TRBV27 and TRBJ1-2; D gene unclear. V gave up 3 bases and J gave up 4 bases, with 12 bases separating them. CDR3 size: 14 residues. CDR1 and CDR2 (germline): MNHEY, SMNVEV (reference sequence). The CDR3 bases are TGTGCCAGCAGTTTGAAGGCGGGTGGCTATGGCTACACCTTC. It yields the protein CASSLKAGGYGYTF.

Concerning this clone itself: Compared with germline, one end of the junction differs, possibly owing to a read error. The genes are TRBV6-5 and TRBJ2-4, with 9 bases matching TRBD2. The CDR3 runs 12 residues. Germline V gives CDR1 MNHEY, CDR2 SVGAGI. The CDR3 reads CASSYSGGGVDF. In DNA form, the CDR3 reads TGTGCCAGCAGTTACTCGGGCGGGGGGGTTGACTTC.

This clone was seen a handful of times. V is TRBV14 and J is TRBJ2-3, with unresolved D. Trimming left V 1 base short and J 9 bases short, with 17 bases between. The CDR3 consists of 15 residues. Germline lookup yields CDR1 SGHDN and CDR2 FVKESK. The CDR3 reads CASSQGWSGTKTQYF. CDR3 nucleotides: TGTGCCAGCAGCCAAGGATGGTCCGGAACAAAGACGCAGTATTTT.

CDR3 amino acids: CASSSDRLRANTGELFF. The CDR3 DNA follows: TGTGCCAGCAGCTCCGACAGGCTGCGGGCGAACACCGGGGAGCTGTTTTTT. V usage is TRBV2 and J usage is TRBJ2-2, with D possibly TRBD1 on 6 matching bases. The germline V gene has CDR1 SNHLY and CDR2 FYNNEI. CDR3 length equals 17 residues. Trimming pared 6 bases from V and 0 bases from J, leaving 17 bases between.

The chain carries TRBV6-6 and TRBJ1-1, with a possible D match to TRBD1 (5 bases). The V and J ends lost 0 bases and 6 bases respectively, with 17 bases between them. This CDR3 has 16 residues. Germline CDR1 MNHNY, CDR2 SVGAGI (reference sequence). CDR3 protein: CASSYSPGLEIAEAFF. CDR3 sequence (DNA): TGTGCCAGCAGTTACTCGCCAGGGTTGGAAATTGCTGAAGCTTTCTTT.

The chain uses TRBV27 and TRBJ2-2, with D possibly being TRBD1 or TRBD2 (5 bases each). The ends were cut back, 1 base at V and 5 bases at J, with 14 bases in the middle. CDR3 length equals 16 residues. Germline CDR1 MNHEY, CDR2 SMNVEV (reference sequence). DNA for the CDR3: TGTGCCAGCAGTTTATGGGGGTATGCGCGGACCGGGGAGCTGTTTTTT. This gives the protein CASSLWGYARTGELFF.

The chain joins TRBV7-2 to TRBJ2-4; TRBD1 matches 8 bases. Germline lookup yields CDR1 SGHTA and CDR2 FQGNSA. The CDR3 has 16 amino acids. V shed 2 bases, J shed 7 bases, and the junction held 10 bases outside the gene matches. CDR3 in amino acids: CASSLSAGGAGNIQYF. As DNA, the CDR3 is TGTGCCAGCAGCTTATCGGCAGGGGGCGCAGGCAACATTCAGTACTTC.

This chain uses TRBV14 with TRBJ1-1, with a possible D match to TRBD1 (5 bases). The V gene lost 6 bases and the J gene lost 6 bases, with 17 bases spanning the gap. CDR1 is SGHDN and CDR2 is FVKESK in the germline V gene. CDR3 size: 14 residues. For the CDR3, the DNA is TGTGCCAGCAGTTACTGGGGGGAAAAAGCTGAAGCTTTCTTT. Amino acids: CASSYWGEKAEAFF.

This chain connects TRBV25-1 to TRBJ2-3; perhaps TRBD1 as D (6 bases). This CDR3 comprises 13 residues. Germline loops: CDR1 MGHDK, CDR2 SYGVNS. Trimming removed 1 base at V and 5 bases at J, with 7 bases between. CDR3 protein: CASSELGGDTQYF. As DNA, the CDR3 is TGTGCCAGCAGTGAATTAGGGGGAGATACGCAGTATTTT.